The T cell receptor beta chain described here comes from a study of blood T cells in healthy people across ages. This clonotype was counted a few times. A second about 7 to 11 cycle PCR used barcoded and J-beta primers. TCRdb re-analysed the 5' RACE reads in MiXCR, keeping a single row per CDR3 protein. The profile shows roughly 1 million distinct CDR3 sequences, about 25% of them singletons. V was trimmed by 1 base and J by 1 base, leaving 11 bases between them. Germline CDR1 SGDLS, CDR2 YYNGEE. The CDR3 runs 15 residues. These data are also associated with another study on T cells of mothers and their children.

Sample: blood. The chain couples TRBV9 to TRBJ2-5; D ambiguous. The TCR was taken from a girl aged 2-10 years in good health. CDR3 in DNA: TGTGCCAGCAGCGTATTATCAGACTTCCAAGAGACCCAGTACTTC. This gives the protein CASSVLSDFQETQYF. Looking up the rest from reference TRBV9 and TRBJ2-5 gives the full variable domain: DSGVTQTPKHLITATGQRVTLRCSPRSGDLSVYWYQQSLDQGLQFLIQYYNGEERAKGNILERFSAQQFPDLHSELNLSSLELGDSALYFCASSVLSDFQETQYFGPGTRLLVL.